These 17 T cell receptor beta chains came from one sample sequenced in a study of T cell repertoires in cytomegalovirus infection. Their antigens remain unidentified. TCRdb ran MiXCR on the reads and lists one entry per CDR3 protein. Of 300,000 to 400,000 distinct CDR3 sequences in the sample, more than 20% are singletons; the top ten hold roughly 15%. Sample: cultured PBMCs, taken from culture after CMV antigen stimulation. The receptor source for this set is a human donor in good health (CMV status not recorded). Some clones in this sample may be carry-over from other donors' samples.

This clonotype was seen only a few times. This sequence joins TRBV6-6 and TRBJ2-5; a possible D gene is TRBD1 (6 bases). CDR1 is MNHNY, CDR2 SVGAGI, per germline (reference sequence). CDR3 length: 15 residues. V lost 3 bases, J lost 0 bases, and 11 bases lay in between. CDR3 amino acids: CASSYGQTHQETQYF. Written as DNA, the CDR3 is TGTGCCAGCAGTTATGGACAGACCCACCAAGAGACCCAGTACTTC.

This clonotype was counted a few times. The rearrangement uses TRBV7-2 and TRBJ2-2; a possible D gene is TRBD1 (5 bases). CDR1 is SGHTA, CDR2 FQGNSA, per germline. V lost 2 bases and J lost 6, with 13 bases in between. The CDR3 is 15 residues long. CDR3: CASSLRPGSAGELFF. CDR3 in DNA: TGTGCCAGCAGCTTAAGACCAGGGTCGGCCGGGGAGCTGTTTTTT.

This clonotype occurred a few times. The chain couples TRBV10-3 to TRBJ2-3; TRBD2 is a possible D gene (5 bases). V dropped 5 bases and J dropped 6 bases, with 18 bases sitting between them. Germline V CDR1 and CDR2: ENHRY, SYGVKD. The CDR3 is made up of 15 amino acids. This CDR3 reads CAISRSGSVGDTQYF. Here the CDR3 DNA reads TGTGCCATCAGTAGGTCGGGATCCGTCGGGGATACGCAGTATTTT.

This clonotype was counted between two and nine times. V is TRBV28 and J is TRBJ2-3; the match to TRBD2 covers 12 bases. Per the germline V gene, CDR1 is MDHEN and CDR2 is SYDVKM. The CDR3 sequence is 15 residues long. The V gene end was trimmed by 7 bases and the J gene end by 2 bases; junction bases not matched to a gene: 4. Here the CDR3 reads CASNLAGGYTDTQYF. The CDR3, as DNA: TGTGCCAGCAACCTAGCGGGAGGGTACACAGATACGCAGTATTTT.

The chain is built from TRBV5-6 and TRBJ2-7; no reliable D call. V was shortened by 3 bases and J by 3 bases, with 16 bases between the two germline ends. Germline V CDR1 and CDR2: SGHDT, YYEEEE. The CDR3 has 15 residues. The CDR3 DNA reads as TGTGCCAGCAGCTACGGACCGACGGTTAGCTACGAGCAGTACTTC. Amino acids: CASSYGPTVSYEQYF. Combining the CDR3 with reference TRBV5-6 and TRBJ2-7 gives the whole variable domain DAGVTQSPTHLIKTRGQQVTLRCSPKSGHDTVSWYQQALGQGPQFIFQYYEEEERQRGNFPDRFSGHQFPNYSSELNVNALLLGDSALYLCASSYGPTVSYEQYFGPGTRLTVT.

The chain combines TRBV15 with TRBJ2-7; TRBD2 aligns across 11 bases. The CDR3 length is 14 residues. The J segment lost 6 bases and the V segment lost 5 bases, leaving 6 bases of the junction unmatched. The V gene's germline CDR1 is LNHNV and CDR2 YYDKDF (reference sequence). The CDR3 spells CATSAGTSGREQYF. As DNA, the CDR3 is TGTGCCACCAGCGCCGGGACTAGCGGCCGCGAGCAGTACTTC.

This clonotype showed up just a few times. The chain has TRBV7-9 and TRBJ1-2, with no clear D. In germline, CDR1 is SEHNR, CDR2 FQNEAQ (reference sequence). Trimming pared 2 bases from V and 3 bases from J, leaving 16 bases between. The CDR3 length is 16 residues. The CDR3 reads CASSLTVGVMDYGYTF. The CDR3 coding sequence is TGTGCCAGCAGCTTAACAGTCGGGGTCATGGACTATGGCTACACCTTC.

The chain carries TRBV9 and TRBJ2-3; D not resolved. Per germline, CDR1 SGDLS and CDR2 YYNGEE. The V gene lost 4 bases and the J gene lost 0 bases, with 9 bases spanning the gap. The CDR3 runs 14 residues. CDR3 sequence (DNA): TGTGCCAGCAGCAAGGCGCCCAGCACAGATACGCAGTATTTT. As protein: CASSKAPSTDTQYF. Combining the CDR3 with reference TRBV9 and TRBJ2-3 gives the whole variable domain DSGVTQTPKHLITATGQRVTLRCSPRSGDLSVYWYQQSLDQGLQFLIQYYNGEERAKGNILERFSAQQFPDLHSELNLSSLELGDSALYFCASSKAPSTDTQYFGPGTRLTVL.

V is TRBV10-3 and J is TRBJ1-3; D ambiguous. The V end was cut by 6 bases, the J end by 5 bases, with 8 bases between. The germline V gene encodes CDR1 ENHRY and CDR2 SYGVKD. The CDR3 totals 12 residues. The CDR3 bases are TGTGCCATCAGCGGTGGGAGAAACACCATATATTTT. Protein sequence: CAISGGRNTIYF.

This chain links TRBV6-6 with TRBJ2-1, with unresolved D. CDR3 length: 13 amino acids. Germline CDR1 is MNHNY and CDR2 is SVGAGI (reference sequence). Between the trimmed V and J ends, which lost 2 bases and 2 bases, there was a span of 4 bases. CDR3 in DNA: TGTGCCAGCAGTTACCCCCCCTACAATGAGCAGTTCTTC. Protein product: CASSYPPYNEQFF.

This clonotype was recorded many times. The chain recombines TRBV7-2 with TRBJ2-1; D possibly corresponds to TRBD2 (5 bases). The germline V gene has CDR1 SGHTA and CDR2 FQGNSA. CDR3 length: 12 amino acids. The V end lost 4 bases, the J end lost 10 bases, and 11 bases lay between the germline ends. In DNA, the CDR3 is TGTGCCAGCAGCTGGAGGCGTTACGAGCAGTTCTTC. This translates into CASSWRRYEQFF. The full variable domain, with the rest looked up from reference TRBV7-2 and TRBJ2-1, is GAGVSQSPSNKVTEKGKDVELRCDPISGHTALYWYRQSLGQGLEFLIYFQGNSAPDKSGLPSDRFSAERTGGSVSTLTIQRTQQEDSAVYLCASSWRRYEQFFGPGTRLTVL.

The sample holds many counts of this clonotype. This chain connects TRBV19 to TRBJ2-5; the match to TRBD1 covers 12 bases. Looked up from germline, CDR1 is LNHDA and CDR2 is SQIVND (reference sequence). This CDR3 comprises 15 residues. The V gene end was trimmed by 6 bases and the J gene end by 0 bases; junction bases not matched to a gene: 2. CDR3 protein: CASRGQGAYQETQYF. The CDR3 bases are TGTGCCAGTAGGGGACAGGGGGCTTACCAAGAGACCCAGTACTTC.

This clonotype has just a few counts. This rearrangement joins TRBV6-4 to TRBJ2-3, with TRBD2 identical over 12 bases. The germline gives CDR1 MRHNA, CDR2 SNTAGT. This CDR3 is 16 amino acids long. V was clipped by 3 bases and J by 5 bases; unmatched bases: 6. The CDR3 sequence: CASSEASGRGKDTQYF. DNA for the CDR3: TGTGCCAGCAGTGAAGCTAGCGGGAGGGGTAAAGATACGCAGTATTTT.

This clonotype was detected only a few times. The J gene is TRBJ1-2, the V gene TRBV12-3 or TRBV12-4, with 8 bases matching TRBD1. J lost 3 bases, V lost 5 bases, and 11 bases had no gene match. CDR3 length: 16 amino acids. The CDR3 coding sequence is TGTGCCAGCAGTCGCCGCCCGGACAGGGCGGACTATGGCTACACCTTC. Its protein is CASSRRPDRADYGYTF.

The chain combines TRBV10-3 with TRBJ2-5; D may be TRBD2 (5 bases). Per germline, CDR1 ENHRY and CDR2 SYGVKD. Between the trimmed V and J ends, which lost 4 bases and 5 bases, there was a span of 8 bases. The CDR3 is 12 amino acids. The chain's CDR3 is CAISVARETQYF. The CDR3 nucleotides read TGTGCCATCAGTGTAGCGAGGGAGACCCAGTACTTC.

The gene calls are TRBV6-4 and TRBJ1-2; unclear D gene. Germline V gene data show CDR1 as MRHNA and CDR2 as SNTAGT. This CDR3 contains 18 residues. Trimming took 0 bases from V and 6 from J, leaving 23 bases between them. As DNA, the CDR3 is TGTGCCAGCAGTGACTCTAACACACGTCTAGGGCCCTATGATGGCTACACCTTC. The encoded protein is CASSDSNTRLGPYDGYTF.

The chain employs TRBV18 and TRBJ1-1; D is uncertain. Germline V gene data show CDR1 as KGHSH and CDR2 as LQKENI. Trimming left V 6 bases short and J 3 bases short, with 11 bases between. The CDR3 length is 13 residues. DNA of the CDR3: TGTGCCAGCTCGTCCGGCGGGGACACTGAAGCTTTCTTT. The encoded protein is CASSSGGDTEAFF.